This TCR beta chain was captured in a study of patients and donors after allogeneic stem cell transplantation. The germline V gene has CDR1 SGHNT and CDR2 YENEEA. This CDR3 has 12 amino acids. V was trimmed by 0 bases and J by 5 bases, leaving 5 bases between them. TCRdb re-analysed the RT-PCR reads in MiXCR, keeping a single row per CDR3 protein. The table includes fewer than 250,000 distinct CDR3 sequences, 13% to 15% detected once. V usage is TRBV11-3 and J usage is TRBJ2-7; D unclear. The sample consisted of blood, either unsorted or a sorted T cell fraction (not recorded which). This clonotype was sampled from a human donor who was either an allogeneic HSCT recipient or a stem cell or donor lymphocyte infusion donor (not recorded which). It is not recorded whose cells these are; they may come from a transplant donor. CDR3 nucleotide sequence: TGTGCCAGCAGCTTAGAATCCCACGAGCAGTACTTC. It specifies CASSLESHEQYF.